A single sample gave rise to the 10 T cell receptor beta chains below, sequenced in a study of blood T cell repertoires in COVID-19. The data were produced by immunoSEQ multiplex PCR, yet TCRdb's version contains in-frame clones alone and is incomplete. The data hold about 130,000 clones, with around 83% observed a single time. Sequenced sample: peripheral blood. These receptors were collected from a man aged 55 to 70 with acute or convalescent COVID-19.

V usage is TRBV18 and J usage is TRBJ2-3; 7 bases fit TRBD2. Germline V gene data show CDR1 as KGHSH and CDR2 as LQKENI. This CDR3 contains 15 residues. Germline trimming cut 3 bases from V and 1 base from J; bases unmatched to any gene: 4. CDR3 protein: CASSPDLAGTDTQYF. CDR3 sequence (DNA): TGTGCCAGCTCACCGGACCTAGCGGGCACAGATACGCAGTATTTT. The full variable domain, its missing parts supplied by reference TRBV18 and TRBJ2-3, is NAGVMQNPRHLVRRRGQEARLRCSPMKGHSHVYWYRQLPEEGLKFMVYLQKENIIDESGMPKERFSAEFPKEGPSILRIQQVVRGDSAAYFCASSPDLAGTDTQYFGPGTRLTVL.

This chain uses TRBV27 with TRBJ1-6, with D hard to call. Germline loops: CDR1 MNHEY, CDR2 SMNVEV (reference sequence). CDR3 length equals 13 residues. V was trimmed by 3 bases and J by 6 bases, leaving 6 bases between them. The CDR3 loop reads CASSFRGNSPLHF. CDR3 in DNA: TGTGCCAGCAGTTTTCGGGGTAATTCACCCCTCCACTTT.

The chain uses TRBV21-1 and TRBJ2-7; the table calls TRBD1, which could not be checked here. TRBV21-1 is a pseudogene locus. CDR3 length: 17 amino acids. The CDR3 DNA reads as TGTGCCAGCAGCAAGGGCCCCCCGCGGACAGGCCTCTACGAGCAGTACTTC. Its translation is CASSKGPPRTGLYEQYF.

The CDR3: CASSSTSGRPYEQYF. The DNA of the CDR3 is TGTGCCAGCAGTTCGACTAGCGGGAGGCCCTACGAGCAGTACTTC. The genes are TRBV28 and TRBJ2-7, with 13 bases aligning to TRBD2. With 4 bases clipped from V and 2 bases from J, the junction kept 2 bases outside the gene matches. The CDR3 has 15 amino acids. The germline V gene encodes CDR1 MDHEN and CDR2 SYDVKM. The whole variable domain, remainder taken from reference TRBV28 and TRBJ2-7, is DVKVTQSSRYLVKRTGEKVFLECVQDMDHENMFWYRQDPGLGLRLIYFSYDVKMKEKGDIPEGYSVSREKKERFSLILESASTNQTSMYLCASSSTSGRPYEQYFGPGTRLTVT.

This clone occurred many times. The V gene is TRBV5-8, the J gene TRBJ1-3; D might be TRBD1 (5 bases). The germline V and J ends were trimmed by 5 bases and 2 bases, with 17 bases remaining between them. The CDR3 totals 16 residues. From germline, CDR1 is SGHTS and CDR2 YDEGEE. The CDR3, as DNA: TGTGCCAGCAGGCCTCGGCAGGGTGCTGCTGGAAACACCATATATTTT. This sequence encodes CASRPRQGAAGNTIYF.

The chain couples TRBV3-1 (or the pseudogene TRBV3-2) to TRBJ1-6; tentatively, D is TRBD1 (5 bases). Trimming stripped 2 bases from V and 8 bases from J, with 13 bases between. The CDR3 is made up of 15 amino acids. Germline-derived CDR1 and CDR2 are LGHDT and YNNKEL (reference sequence). CDR3 sequence reads: CASSQPGLLDSPLHF. As DNA, the CDR3 is TGTGCCAGCAGCCAACCGGGACTCCTGGATTCACCCCTCCACTTT.

The genes are TRBV7-8 and TRBJ2-3; TRBD2 matches at 9 bases. With 5 bases clipped from V and 1 base from J, the junction kept 7 bases outside the gene matches. The CDR3 contains 16 residues. CDR1 and CDR2 (germline): SGHVS, FQNEAQ. CDR3 region: CASSRGASGGTDTQYF. CDR3 bases: TGTGCCAGCAGCCGAGGGGCTAGCGGGGGCACAGATACGCAGTATTTT.

The V call is TRBV3-1 (or the pseudogene TRBV3-2), the J call TRBJ1-1; maybe TRBD1 (5 bases). This CDR3 is built from 15 residues. Germline CDR1 LGHDT, CDR2 YNNKEL (reference sequence). Deletions cut 6 bases from V and 3 bases from J, with 17 bases between. The CDR3 DNA sequence: TGTGCCAGCAGGTCAATGGCAGGGTGGGACACTGAAGCTTTCTTT. Residues: CASRSMAGWDTEAFF.

This chain joins TRBV5-4 and TRBJ2-3, with 14 bases that match TRBD2. The CDR3 loop spans 18 amino acids. The ends lost 3 bases at V and 5 bases at J; junction bases unmatched: 11. In germline, CDR1 is SGHNT, CDR2 YYREEE (reference sequence). The CDR3 DNA sequence: TGTGCCAGCAGCTCTCCCACCGGGACTAGCGGGAGAGAAGATACGCAGTATTTT. It translates to CASSSPTGTSGREDTQYF.

The CDR3, as DNA: TGTGCCAGCAGCCGCGGGAGATGGGGGGTGGACCCCGAAAAACTGTTTTTT. Translation: CASSRGRWGVDPEKLFF. The V and J genes are TRBV7-9 and TRBJ1-4; a possible D gene is TRBD1 (5 bases). V was clipped by 5 bases and J by 8 bases, with 24 bases between them. The CDR3 has 17 amino acids. Germline CDR1 and CDR2: SEHNR and FQNEAQ (reference sequence).